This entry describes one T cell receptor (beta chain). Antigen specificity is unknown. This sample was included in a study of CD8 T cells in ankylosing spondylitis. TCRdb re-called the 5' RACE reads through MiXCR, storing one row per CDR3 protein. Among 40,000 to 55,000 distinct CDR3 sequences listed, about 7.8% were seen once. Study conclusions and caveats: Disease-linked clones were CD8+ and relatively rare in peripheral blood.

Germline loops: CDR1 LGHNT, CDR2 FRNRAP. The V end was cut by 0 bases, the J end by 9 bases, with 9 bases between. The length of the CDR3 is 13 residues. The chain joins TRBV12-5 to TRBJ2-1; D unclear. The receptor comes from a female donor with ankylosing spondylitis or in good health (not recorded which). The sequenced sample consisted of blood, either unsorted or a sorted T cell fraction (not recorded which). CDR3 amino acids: CASGLVPGTEQFF. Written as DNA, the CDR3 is TGTGCTAGTGGTTTGGTACCAGGTACTGAGCAGTTCTTC. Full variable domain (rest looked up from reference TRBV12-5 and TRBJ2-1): DARVTQTPRHKVTEMGQEVTMRCQPILGHNTVFWYRQTMMQGLELLAYFRNRAPLDDSGMPKDRFSAEMPDATLATLKIQPSEPRDSAVYFCASGLVPGTEQFFGPGTRLTVL.